This TCR beta chain was identified during a study of T cells in Graves' hyperthyroidism and ophthalmopathy. J was trimmed by 0 bases and V by 3 bases; bases with no gene match: 3. This CDR3 is built from 15 residues. Germline CDR1 and CDR2: MGHRA and YSYEKL. Amplified TCR beta CDR3 regions derived from RNA transcripts. TCR CDR3 underwent first-round RT-PCR with the HTBI primer set. TCRdb independently ran MiXCR on the multiplex PCR reads; one entry per CDR3 protein. The table records roughly 740,000 distinct CDR3 sequences, about a sixth of them present only once. This chain connects TRBV4-1 to TRBJ2-7, with 9 nucleotides matching TRBD2. The sequence was collected from a man aged 18-30 years with Graves' hyperthyroidism. Sequenced: blood. The CDR3 reads CASSHFSGSSYEQYF. As DNA, the CDR3 is TGCGCCAGCAGCCATTTTAGCGGGAGCTCCTACGAGCAGTACTTC.